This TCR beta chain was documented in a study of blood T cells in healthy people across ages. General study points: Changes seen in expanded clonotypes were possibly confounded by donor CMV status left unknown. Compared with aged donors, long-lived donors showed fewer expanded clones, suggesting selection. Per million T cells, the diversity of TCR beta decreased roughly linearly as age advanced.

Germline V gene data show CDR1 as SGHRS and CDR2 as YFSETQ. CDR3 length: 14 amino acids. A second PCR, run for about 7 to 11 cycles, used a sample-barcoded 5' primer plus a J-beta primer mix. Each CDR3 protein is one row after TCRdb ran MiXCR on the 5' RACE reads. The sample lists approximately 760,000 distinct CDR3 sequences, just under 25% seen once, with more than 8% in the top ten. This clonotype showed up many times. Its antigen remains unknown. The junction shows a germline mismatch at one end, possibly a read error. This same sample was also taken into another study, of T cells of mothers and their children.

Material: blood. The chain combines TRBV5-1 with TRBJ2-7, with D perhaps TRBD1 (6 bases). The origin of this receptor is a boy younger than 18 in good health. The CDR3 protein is CASSLEGQTYEQYF. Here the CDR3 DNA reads TGTGCCAGCAGCTTAGAAGGACAGACCTACGAGCAGTACTTC.